The T cell receptor beta chain described here comes from a study of cytomegalovirus exposure and HLA in healthy donors. Vbeta (60) and Jbeta (13) primers were used in the PCR. Using immunoSEQ multiplex PCR, the repertoire was profiled, and TCRdb retains in-frame clones only, with some absent. Here the sample spans under 250,000 clones, about 72% being singletons. The V and J ends lost 4 bases and 0 bases respectively, with 9 bases between them. CDR3 length: 14 residues. Germline V gene data show CDR1 as MNHNS and CDR2 as SASEGT. Study-level points and caveats: It was assumed in the presence/absence analyses that sequencing depth was roughly uniform across donors. Highly shared sequence variants in one cluster were likely a sequencing artifact. Later work found that TCR association rates differed between HLA loci; DRB1 had the most and HLA-C the fewest. One variant, a missense change in DCLRE1C, was linked in a later analysis to TCR beta V- and J-gene trimming.

Concerning this clone: Antigen specificity is unknown.

V and J are TRBV6-1 and TRBJ1-1; D possibly corresponds to TRBD1 (5 bases). Material for sequencing was PBMCs. The clonotype was recovered from a male donor in good health and CMV-seronegative. As DNA, the CDR3 is TGTGCCAGCAGTGTTGGGGGGGTGAACACTGAAGCTTTCTTT. Translating gives CASSVGGVNTEAFF.